This TCR beta chain emerged from a study of control samples from healthy donors and cancer patients. The CDR3 is 14 amino acids. V shed 3 bases and J shed 2 bases, with 8 bases lying between them. The V gene's germline CDR1 is DFQATT and CDR2 SNEGSKA (reference sequence). This table comes from immunoSEQ multiplex PCR, and its TCRdb copy is limited to in-frame clones, with some not included. The data contain around 90,000 clones, more than 70% of them singletons. The sequenced material came from blood. The receptor was derived from a woman aged 40-49 years in good health. V is TRBV20-1 and J is TRBJ1-6; D is unclear. The CDR3 nucleotides read TGCAGTGCTAGTGAGGAGACCTATAATTCACCCCTCCACTTT. It is translated as CSASEETYNSPLHF.